Following are 13 T cell receptor beta chains from one sample sequenced in a study of shared clonotypes between healthy human individuals (dated by TCRdb to the early 2020s). Receptor libraries were prepared by the immunoSEQ multiplex PCR assay. In TCRdb, the immuneACCESS table is reduced to in-frame sequences with V and J assigned. These tables do not hold every clone; where another copy was compared, an unresolved V gene accounts for under half, and the others remain unexplained. Across this sample there are 2,100,000 or so clones, with almost 96% seen only once. The ten largest clones capture approximately 0.13% of the sample. The sequenced sample was naive CD4+ T cells sorted from blood. In light of the paper, this sample's cell subset or site label describes: CD45RA+ positively selected. Every receptor here comes from a man in his late teens or twenties in good health.

The chain combines TRBV7-9 with TRBJ1-5; weak D call: TRBD1 (6 bases). This CDR3 is built from 16 residues. Trimming removed 1 base from V and 5 bases from J, with 15 bases in between. Germline V lookup: CDR1 SEHNR, CDR2 FQNEAQ (reference sequence). This chain's CDR3 is CASSLGASDSDQPQHF. The CDR3 bases are TGTGCCAGCAGCTTAGGGGCTTCGGACAGTGATCAGCCCCAGCATTTT.

V is TRBV4-1 and J is TRBJ1-5; maybe TRBD1 (5 bases). The V gene's germline CDR1 is MGHRA and CDR2 YSYEKL. The CDR3 sequence is 16 residues long. V lost 1 base and J 5 bases, leaving 15 bases between the germline ends. CDR3 bases: TGCGCCAGCAGCCAAGTCTGGCAGCTGGGGGATCAGCCCCAGCATTTT. Protein product: CASSQVWQLGDQPQHF.

The chain employs TRBV30 and TRBJ1-2, with D unclear. The germline V and J ends were trimmed by 5 bases and 8 bases, with 12 bases remaining between them. This CDR3 is 11 amino acids long. Germline values: CDR1 GTSNPN, CDR2 SVGIG (reference sequence). CDR3 amino acids: CAWGEGDGYTF. The CDR3 DNA follows: TGTGCCTGGGGTGAAGGTGACGGCTACACCTTC.

The chain employs TRBV5-1 and TRBJ1-1, with 9 bases matching TRBD1. V lost 4 bases to trimming and J lost 3 bases; unmatched junction nucleotides: 4. The CDR3 loop spans 14 amino acids. From germline, CDR1 is SGHRS and CDR2 YFSETQ. The CDR3 sequence is CASSAGQGHTEAFF. The DNA of the CDR3 is TGCGCCAGCAGCGCGGGACAGGGCCACACTGAAGCTTTCTTT. Full variable domain (remainder filled in from reference TRBV5-1 and TRBJ1-1): KAGVTQTPRYLIKTRGQQVTLSCSPISGHRSVSWYQQTPGQGLQFLFEYFSETQRNKGNFPGRFSGRQFSNSRSEMNVSTLELGDSALYLCASSAGQGHTEAFFGQGTRLTVV.

Of note for this clone: At the DNA level, this CDR3 is encoded by other sequences in the same sample as well. V usage is TRBV15 and J usage is TRBJ2-7; TRBD2 might be the D (5 bases). Germline V lookup: CDR1 LNHNV, CDR2 YYDKDF (reference sequence). The CDR3 is made up of 13 amino acids. The V and J ends lost 0 bases and 4 bases respectively, with 7 bases between them. DNA for the CDR3: TGTGCCACCAGCAGAGATCCGGGATACGAGCAGTACTTC. This translates into CATSRDPGYEQYF.

Regarding this clone: The same CDR3 arises from other DNA sequences in this sample as well. The chain combines TRBV30 with TRBJ1-2; TRBD1 might be the D (5 bases). This CDR3 is 13 amino acids long. From germline, CDR1 is GTSNPN and CDR2 SVGIG (reference sequence). The V end lost 2 bases, the J end lost 4 bases, and 11 bases lay between the germline ends. CDR3 sequence (DNA): TGTGCCTGGAGTATGACAGCTACCTATGGCTACACCTTC. Translated, it gives CAWSMTATYGYTF.

Regarding this clone: Other DNA sequences of this sample code for an identical CDR3. This rearrangement joins TRBV5-1 to TRBJ2-7; 9 nucleotides line up with TRBD2. In germline, CDR1 is SGHRS, CDR2 YFSETQ. Trimming cost V 0 bases and J 5 bases; bases outside gene matches: 6. This CDR3 region has 15 residues. As DNA, the CDR3 is TGCGCCAGCAGCTTGGGAGGTCTAGCGGGGAACGAGCAGTACTTC. It yields the protein CASSLGGLAGNEQYF.

This chain joins TRBV25-1 and TRBJ1-3; D perhaps matches TRBD1 (6 bases). Germline CDR1 MGHDK, CDR2 SYGVNS. With 2 bases removed from V and 5 bases from J, the gap between germline ends came to 16 bases. The CDR3 totals 16 residues. CDR3 protein: CASSETQYGGRNTIYF. CDR3 bases: TGTGCCAGCAGTGAAACCCAATACGGGGGGCGAAACACCATATATTTT.

The V gene is TRBV18, the J gene TRBJ1-3; no reliable D call. Germline CDR1 KGHSH, CDR2 LQKENI. This CDR3 comprises 16 residues. The V and J ends lost 0 bases and 4 bases respectively, with 13 bases between them. The CDR3 reads CASSPPTFLPGNTIYF. The CDR3 nucleotides read TGTGCCAGCTCACCACCTACATTCTTGCCGGGAAACACCATATATTTT.

This clone showed up just once. The junction differs from germline at one of its ends, possibly a read error. The chain recombines TRBV7-7 with TRBJ1-4; the D gene is possibly TRBD1 (6 bases). Germline V lookup: CDR1 SSHAT, CDR2 FNYEAQ (reference sequence). The CDR3 loop spans 15 amino acids. The CDR3 region has the DNA TGTGCTAGCAGCTTATCCCCGGGACATGACGAAAAACTGTTTTTT. It translates to CASSLSPGHDEKLFF.

V usage is TRBV5-1 and J usage is TRBJ1-2; D call uncertain. V lost 1 base to trimming and J lost 6 bases, with 7 bases between them. This CDR3 is built from 12 residues. Germline values: CDR1 SGHRS, CDR2 YFSETQ. The CDR3 protein is CASSLTQDGYTF. The CDR3 DNA sequence: TGCGCCAGCAGCTTGACTCAGGATGGCTACACCTTC. Looking up the rest from reference TRBV5-1 and TRBJ1-2 gives the full variable domain: KAGVTQTPRYLIKTRGQQVTLSCSPISGHRSVSWYQQTPGQGLQFLFEYFSETQRNKGNFPGRFSGRQFSNSRSEMNVSTLELGDSALYLCASSLTQDGYTFGSGTRLTVV.

This clone was seen only once. Other DNA sequences in this sample translate to the same CDR3. The J gene is TRBJ2-5, the V gene TRBV27; 8 nucleotides agree with TRBD2. Germline assignment: CDR1 MNHEY and CDR2 SMNVEV (reference sequence). J gave up 5 bases and V 3 bases, and 2 bases lay outside the gene matches. The CDR3 is 13 amino acids. CDR3 amino acids: CASSFGGRETQYF. In DNA form, the CDR3 reads TGTGCCAGCAGTTTCGGCGGGAGGGAGACCCAGTACTTC.

This chain joins TRBV7-2 and TRBJ2-7; 9 bases line up with TRBD1. The V and J ends lost 6 bases and 8 bases, in that order; junction bases with no gene match: 11. Germline V lookup: CDR1 SGHTA, CDR2 FQGNSA. This CDR3 has 14 residues. The CDR3 reads CASRSAGTGYQQYF. DNA for the CDR3: TGTGCCAGCAGATCGGCCGGGACAGGGTACCAGCAGTACTTC.